A single sample is the source of the 25 T cell receptor beta chains below, sequenced in a study of shared clonotypes between healthy human individuals. The table came from immunoSEQ multiplex PCR; TCRdb's copy has only in-frame clones and leaves some out. The sample has fewer than 2.5 million clones; approximately 94% are singletons. Sequencing was carried out using naive CD4+ T cells from PBMCs. Subset specified: CD45RA+ positively selected. These receptors all stem from a man aged 18 to 29 in good health. Some clones in this sample may be carry-over from other donors' samples.

The V and J genes are TRBV19 and TRBJ2-7, with D possibly being TRBD2 (5 bases). The V and J ends lost 4 bases and 2 bases respectively, with 15 bases between them. The CDR3 has 15 amino acids. CDR1 and CDR2 from the germline V gene are LNHDA and SQIVND (reference sequence). DNA for the CDR3: TGTGCCAGTAGTACCCAAGACTACGGGGCCTACGAGCAGTACTTC. As protein: CASSTQDYGAYEQYF.

The genes are TRBV9 and TRBJ2-5, with 10 bases matching TRBD1. Looked up from germline, CDR1 is SGDLS and CDR2 is YYNGEE. J gave up 0 bases and V 4 bases, and 6 bases lay outside the gene matches. The CDR3 spans 16 residues. This CDR3 reads CASSSLTGGYQETQYF. CDR3 bases: TGTGCCAGCAGCTCATTGACAGGGGGCTACCAAGAGACCCAGTACTTC.

V and J are TRBV5-1 and TRBJ2-3; D ambiguous. CDR1 is SGHRS, CDR2 YFSETQ, per germline. The CDR3 totals 16 residues. Trimming shortened V by 4 bases and J by 0 bases, and 15 bases separated the two germline ends. Here the CDR3 reads CASSHRGSASTDTQYF. The CDR3, as DNA: TGCGCCAGCAGCCACCGTGGAAGCGCTAGCACAGATACGCAGTATTTT.

The chain is built from TRBV7-3 and TRBJ2-7; 7 positions match TRBD1. CDR1 and CDR2 (germline): SGHTA, FQGTGA. The CDR3 spans 13 residues. V lost 3 bases to trimming and J lost 7 bases; unmatched junction nucleotides: 6. The CDR3 DNA sequence: TGTGCCAGCAGCTTCACAGGGGTGGGGGAGCAGTACTTC. Amino acid sequence: CASSFTGVGEQYF.

A note on this clone: The same CDR3 also results from other DNA sequences found in this sample. The chain has TRBV19 and TRBJ2-7; 11 bases match TRBD2. CDR3 length: 15 amino acids. The V segment lost 4 bases and the J segment 1 base; nucleotides outside the gene matches: 3. Germline CDR1 and CDR2: LNHDA and SQIVND (reference sequence). The CDR3 here is CASSSLAGGSYEQYF. In DNA form, the CDR3 reads TGTGCCAGTAGTAGCCTAGCGGGAGGATCCTACGAGCAGTACTTC.

The V and J genes are TRBV13 and TRBJ2-1; unclear D gene. Germline lookup yields CDR1 PRHDT and CDR2 FYEKMQ (reference sequence). CDR3 length equals 14 residues. The germline V and J ends were trimmed by 5 bases and 2 bases, with 10 bases remaining between them. CDR3 DNA: TGTGCCAGCAGCGGCCGGCGCCCCTACAATGAGCAGTTCTTC. Amino acid sequence: CASSGRRPYNEQFF.

The genes are TRBV9 and TRBJ2-2; D not resolved. The V gene's germline CDR1 is SGDLS and CDR2 YYNGEE. CDR3 length: 15 amino acids. Trimming took off 0 bases at V and 6 bases at J, with 12 bases between the two ends. The CDR3 bases are TGTGCCAGCAGCGTAGTCGGAACAAACGCCGGGGAGCTGTTTTTT. It specifies CASSVVGTNAGELFF.

The CDR3 loop reads CASSKRESGNTIYF. In DNA, the CDR3 is TGTGCCAGCTCAAAAAGGGAGTCTGGAAACACCATATATTTT. The chain joins TRBV18 to TRBJ1-3; unclear D gene. Germline V CDR1 and CDR2: KGHSH, LQKENI. V gave up 5 bases and J gave up 1 base, with 9 bases separating them. The CDR3 is 14 amino acids.

The rearrangement uses TRBV18 and TRBJ2-3, with D perhaps matching TRBD1 or TRBD2 (5 bases each). The V end was cut by 2 bases, the J end by 5 bases, with 8 bases between. CDR1 is KGHSH and CDR2 is LQKENI in the germline V gene. The CDR3 is 13 amino acids. The CDR3: CASSPAGRDTQYF. The CDR3 nucleotides read TGTGCCAGCTCACCAGCAGGGAGAGATACGCAGTATTTT. The whole variable domain, remainder taken from reference TRBV18 and TRBJ2-3, is NAGVMQNPRHLVRRRGQEARLRCSPMKGHSHVYWYRQLPEEGLKFMVYLQKENIIDESGMPKERFSAEFPKEGPSILRIQQVVRGDSAAYFCASSPAGRDTQYFGPGTRLTVL.

The rearrangement joins TRBV18 to TRBJ2-1, with 8 bases aligning to TRBD1. The V gene end was trimmed by 3 bases and the J gene end by 2 bases; junction bases not matched to a gene: 6. The CDR3 length is 16 residues. CDR1 is KGHSH, CDR2 LQKENI, per germline. The CDR3 nucleotides read TGTGCCAGCTCACCCCAACCGACAGGGGCCTACAATGAGCAGTTCTTC. It is translated as CASSPQPTGAYNEQFF.

This sequence joins TRBV6-5 and TRBJ2-1; 8 nucleotides match TRBD2. The CDR3 is 14 amino acids. The germline gives CDR1 MNHEY, CDR2 SVGAGI. V gave up 6 bases and J gave up 4 bases; unmatched junction bases: 5. CDR3 sequence: CASRRLAGYNEQFF. The CDR3, as DNA: TGTGCCAGCAGACGGCTAGCGGGTTACAATGAGCAGTTCTTC.

The rearrangement uses TRBV27 and TRBJ2-7; 12 nucleotides line up with TRBD2. Germline lookup yields CDR1 MNHEY and CDR2 SMNVEV (reference sequence). This CDR3 comprises 13 residues. The ends lost 8 bases at V and 6 bases at J; junction bases unmatched: 5. CDR3 in DNA: TGTGCCAGCCAACTAGCGGGAGGTACCGAGCAGTACTTC. Translated: CASQLAGGTEQYF.

V gene TRBV6-6 combines with J gene TRBJ2-7; a possible D gene is TRBD1 (6 bases). Trimming left V 10 bases short and J 0 bases short, with 13 bases between. This CDR3 region has 13 residues. Germline assignment: CDR1 MNHNY and CDR2 SVGAGI (reference sequence). This CDR3 is CATLKGGSYEQYF. The CDR3 nucleotides are TGTGCCACCTTAAAAGGGGGCTCCTACGAGCAGTACTTC.

This chain connects TRBV5-1 to TRBJ2-7, with TRBD2 matching 7 bases. Germline assignment: CDR1 SGHRS and CDR2 YFSETQ. J was trimmed by 4 bases and V by 4 bases; bases with no gene match: 8. The CDR3 length is 14 residues. The CDR3, as DNA: TGCGCCAGCAGCGGGACTACAAGCTATTACGAGCAGTACTTC. This codes for CASSGTTSYYEQYF.

This chain connects TRBV6-5 to TRBJ1-2; D call uncertain. The CDR3 runs to 14 residues. Germline V CDR1 and CDR2: MNHEY, SVGAGI. Trimming stripped 4 bases from V and 1 base from J, with 10 bases between. This CDR3 is CASSSSVGNYGYTF. CDR3 DNA: TGTGCCAGCAGTTCCTCGGTCGGTAACTATGGCTACACCTTC.

The CDR3 sequence is CASSSPGTVTYEQYF. The CDR3 DNA sequence: TGTGCCAGCAGTTCGCCCGGGACCGTTACCTACGAGCAGTACTTC. The rearrangement links TRBV27 to TRBJ2-7; D could derive from TRBD1 or TRBD2 (5 bases each). The CDR3 spans 15 residues. Deletions cut 4 bases from V and 2 bases from J, with 15 bases between. CDR1 MNHEY and CDR2 SMNVEV come from the germline V gene (reference sequence).

J is TRBJ2-1 and V is TRBV19; the D gene is possibly TRBD2 (5 bases). Germline V gene sequence: CDR1 LNHDA, CDR2 SQIVND (reference sequence). This CDR3 has 16 amino acids. V lost 1 base to trimming and J lost 4 bases, with 14 bases between them. The CDR3 sequence is CASSIVVGRGYNEQFF. CDR3 nucleotides: TGTGCCAGTAGTATAGTAGTTGGGAGAGGTTACAATGAGCAGTTCTTC.

The chain joins TRBV15 to TRBJ2-3, with D uncertain. Germline CDR1 reads LNHNV; CDR2 reads YYDKDF (reference sequence). CDR3 length: 12 residues. V was pared by 8 bases and J by 5 bases, with 11 bases between. CDR3 DNA: TGTGCCACCTATGGGTCGGGAGATACGCAGTATTTT. Translation: CATYGSGDTQYF.

Concerning this clone: Other DNA sequences within the sample encode an identical CDR3. The rearrangement uses TRBV30 and TRBJ2-3; TRBD1 or TRBD2 may be the D gene (5 bases each). V gave up 2 bases and J gave up 4 bases, with 7 bases separating them. The CDR3 loop spans 12 amino acids. CDR1 is GTSNPN and CDR2 is SVGIG in the germline V gene (reference sequence). The CDR3 nucleotides read TGTGCCTGGAGTCGGGGACCAGATACGCAGTATTTT. Translation gives CAWSRGPDTQYF.

The rearrangement joins TRBV4-1 to TRBJ1-5, with 9 bases matching TRBD1. V was pared by 1 base and J by 1 base, with 5 bases of the junction left unmatched. This CDR3 contains 17 residues. From germline, CDR1 is MGHRA and CDR2 YSYEKL. The CDR3 region has the DNA TGCGCCAGCAGCCAAGGGACAGGGGAACGGAGCAATCAGCCCCAGCATTTT. It yields the protein CASSQGTGERSNQPQHF.

The genes are TRBV6-1 and TRBJ1-5; D not resolved. V lost 2 bases and J 1 base, leaving 12 bases between the germline ends. The germline V gene has CDR1 MNHNS and CDR2 SASEGT. The CDR3 has 16 residues. The DNA for the CDR3 is TGTGCCAGCAGTGAATCGGGCAGAAAGAGCAATCAGCCCCAGCATTTT. This sequence encodes CASSESGRKSNQPQHF.

This sequence joins TRBV29-1 and TRBJ1-4, with 11 bases lining up with TRBD1. The V gene's germline CDR1 is SQVTM and CDR2 ANQGSEA. V lost 7 bases to trimming and J lost 3 bases; unmatched junction nucleotides: 4. The CDR3 is 14 amino acids. For the CDR3, the DNA is TGCAGCGCCGGGACAGGGGGTCCTAATGAAAAACTGTTTTTT. Residues: CSAGTGGPNEKLFF.

The genes are TRBV11-2 and TRBJ2-1; 7 bases agree with TRBD1. In germline, CDR1 is SGHAT, CDR2 FQNNGV. After removal of 6 bases from V and 0 bases from J, the junction contained 8 bases not matched to a gene. The CDR3 is 16 residues long. The CDR3 loop reads CASRDNRGTSYNEQFF. As DNA, the CDR3 is TGTGCCAGCAGGGACAACAGGGGAACCTCCTACAATGAGCAGTTCTTC.

The J gene is TRBJ2-7, the V gene TRBV6-6, with TRBD2 matching 7 bases. Unmatched junction bases numbered 6, after V lost 4 bases and J lost 0 bases. Germline CDR1 and CDR2: MNHNY and SVGAGI (reference sequence). The CDR3 contains 15 residues. In nucleotides, the CDR3 is TGTGCCAGCAGTTCCCCAGCGGGATCCTCCTACGAGCAGTACTTC. Its translation is CASSSPAGSSYEQYF.

The chain recombines TRBV4-1 with TRBJ1-2; TRBD1 is a possible D gene (5 bases). Between the trimmed V and J ends, which lost 4 bases and 8 bases, there was a span of 20 bases. Looked up from germline, CDR1 is MGHRA and CDR2 is YSYEKL. The CDR3 contains 15 residues. The CDR3 DNA reads as TGCGCCAGCAGCCCCATAGGGGCAGGGATTCGAGGCTACACCTTC. It specifies CASSPIGAGIRGYTF.